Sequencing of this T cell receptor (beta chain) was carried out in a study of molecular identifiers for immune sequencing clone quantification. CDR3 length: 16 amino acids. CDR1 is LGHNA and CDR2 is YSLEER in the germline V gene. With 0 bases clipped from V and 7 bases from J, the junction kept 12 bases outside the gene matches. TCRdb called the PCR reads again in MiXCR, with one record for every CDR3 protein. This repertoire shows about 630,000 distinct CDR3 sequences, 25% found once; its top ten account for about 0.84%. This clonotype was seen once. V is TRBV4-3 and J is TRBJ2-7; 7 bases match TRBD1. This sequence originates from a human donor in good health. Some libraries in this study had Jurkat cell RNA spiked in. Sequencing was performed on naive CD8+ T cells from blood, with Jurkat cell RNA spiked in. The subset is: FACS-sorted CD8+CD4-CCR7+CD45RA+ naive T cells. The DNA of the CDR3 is TGCGCCAGCAGCCAAGATTACGAACAGGGGCCGTGGGAGCAGTACTTC. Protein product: CASSQDYEQGPWEQYF.